This T cell receptor beta chain was retrieved from a study of molecular identifiers for immune sequencing clone quantification. TCRdb reprocessed the PCR reads with MiXCR, giving one entry per CDR3 protein. Among a few hundred thousand distinct CDR3 sequences listed, 25% were seen once. The CDR3 is made up of 14 amino acids. In germline, CDR1 is MNHNY, CDR2 SVGAGI (reference sequence). This clonotype was observed a single time. One end of the junction is discordant with germline, which a read error may explain. The rearrangement links TRBV6-6 to TRBJ2-3, with 10 nucleotides matching TRBD1. Sequenced material: naive CD8+ T cells from blood, with Jurkat cell RNA spiked in. The subset is: FACS-sorted CD8+CD4-CCR7+CD45RA+ naive T cells. This receptor was taken from a human donor in good health. Some libraries in this study had Jurkat cell RNA spiked in. In DNA, the CDR3 is TGTGCCAGCAGGGGGACAGGGGACACAGGTACGCAGTATTTT. This sequence encodes CASRGTGDTGTQYF.